A selection of T cell receptor beta chains follows, all from one sample in a study of siplizumab effects on memory and regulatory T cells. Assay used: immunoSEQ multiplex PCR; TCRdb lists only in-frame clones, some missing. The data contain about 27,000 clones, around 80% of them singletons. Sequencing input: memory CD4+ T cells sorted from blood. Receptors originate from a human donor in good health. Each CDR3 is given with its conserved first and last residue. A D gene is named only where the DNA matches it firmly. Rows may omit the clone size; those that give it use once, few, many or a size class.

cdr3_aa: CASSQPLRNQVTYEQYF
cdr3_nt: TGTGCCAGCAGCCAACCTCTCCGGAACCAGGTTACCTACGAGCAGTACTTC
d_call: NA
clone_size: NA
v_call: TRBV7-9
j_call: TRBJ2-7

cdr3_aa: CASSSAGVETQYF
cdr3_nt: TGTGCCAGCAGCTCTGCGGGAGTGGAGACCCAGTACTTC
d_call: TRBD2
clone_size: few
v_call: TRBV9
j_call: TRBJ2-5

cdr3_aa: CASSLRGRVTDTQYF
cdr3_nt: TGTGCCAGCAGTTTACGGGGGAGGGTGACAGATACGCAGTATTTT
d_call: TRBD2
clone_size: NA
v_call: TRBV27
j_call: TRBJ2-3

cdr3_aa: CASSYGREMDKQYF
cdr3_nt: TGTGCCAGCAGTTACGGGCGGGAGATGGATAAGCAGTACTTC
d_call: TRBD2
clone_size: NA
v_call: TRBV6-6
j_call: TRBJ2-7

cdr3_aa: CASSPPGLGLQETQYF
cdr3_nt: TGTGCCAGCAGTCCTCCCGGACTGGGGCTACAAGAGACCCAGTACTTC
d_call: NA
clone_size: once
v_call: TRBV28
j_call: TRBJ2-5

cdr3_aa: CASSIGQGTAEAFF
cdr3_nt: TGTGCCAGTAGTATCGGACAGGGTACCGCTGAAGCTTTCTTT
d_call: TRBD1
clone_size: NA
v_call: TRBV19
j_call: TRBJ1-1

cdr3_aa: CASSLVLAGVSSYEQYF
cdr3_nt: TGTGCCAGCAGCTTAGTACTAGCGGGCGTCAGCTCCTACGAGCAGTACTTC
d_call: TRBD2
clone_size: NA
v_call: TRBV7-2
j_call: TRBJ2-7

cdr3_aa: CASLRTSGREYTGELFF
cdr3_nt: TGTGCCAGCCTCAGGACTAGCGGGCGTGAATACACCGGGGAGCTGTTTTTT
d_call: TRBD2
clone_size: NA
v_call: TRBV5-6
j_call: TRBJ2-2

cdr3_aa: CAWSRANTGELFF
cdr3_nt: TGTGCCTGGAGCAGGGCGAACACCGGGGAGCTGTTTTTT
d_call: NA
clone_size: NA
v_call: TRBV30
j_call: TRBJ2-2

cdr3_aa: CPSSFWTRGRGGSYEQYF
cdr3_nt: TGCCCCAGCAGCTTCTGGACTCGCGGGCGGGGGGGCTCCTACGAGCAGTACTTC
d_call: TRBD2
clone_size: NA
v_call: TRBV5-1
j_call: TRBJ2-7

cdr3_aa: CASSGVNTEAFF
cdr3_nt: TGTGCCAGCAGCGGGGTGAACACTGAAGCTTTCTTT
d_call: NA
clone_size: few
v_call: TRBV11-3
j_call: TRBJ1-1

cdr3_aa: CASSLANRGEPQHF
cdr3_nt: TGTGCCAGCAGCTTAGCAAATCGAGGGGAGCCCCAGCATTTT
d_call: NA
clone_size: few
v_call: TRBV7-2
j_call: TRBJ1-5

cdr3_aa: CSVVPWDGTHTEAFF
cdr3_nt: TGCAGCGTTGTACCCTGGGATGGCACCCACACTGAAGCTTTCTTT
d_call: NA
clone_size: NA
v_call: TRBV29-1
j_call: TRBJ1-1

cdr3_aa: CASSPDGRTAGELFF
cdr3_nt: TGCGCCAGCAGCCCTGACGGGAGGACCGCCGGGGAGCTGTTTTTT
d_call: TRBD2
clone_size: few
v_call: TRBV5-1
j_call: TRBJ2-2

cdr3_aa: CAISEKGPRTEAFF
cdr3_nt: TGTGCCATCAGTGAGAAGGGACCACGCACTGAAGCTTTCTTT
d_call: NA
clone_size: NA
v_call: TRBV10-3
j_call: TRBJ1-1

cdr3_aa: CASSPSPYADTQYF
cdr3_nt: TGTGCCAGCTCACCGTCTCCATACGCAGATACGCAGTATTTT
d_call: NA
clone_size: NA
v_call: TRBV18
j_call: TRBJ2-3

cdr3_aa: CASTFSGTETQYF
cdr3_nt: TGCGCCAGTACTTTTAGCGGGACAGAGACCCAGTACTTC
d_call: TRBD2
clone_size: NA
v_call: TRBV5-1
j_call: TRBJ2-5

cdr3_aa: CASSSWTGRSADTQYF
cdr3_nt: TGTGCCAGCAGCTCTTGGACAGGGCGGAGCGCAGATACGCAGTATTTT
d_call: TRBD1
clone_size: NA
v_call: TRBV11-2
j_call: TRBJ2-3

cdr3_aa: CASSFRGQGETQYF
cdr3_nt: TGTGCCAGCAGCTTTAGGGGACAGGGGGAGACCCAGTACTTC
d_call: TRBD1
clone_size: NA
v_call: TRBV7-2
j_call: TRBJ2-5

cdr3_aa: CASSSQGSNQPQHF
cdr3_nt: TGTGCCAGTAGTTCCCAGGGAAGCAATCAGCCCCAGCATTTT
d_call: NA
clone_size: few
v_call: TRBV19
j_call: TRBJ1-5

cdr3_aa: CASVPRQGQPQHF
cdr3_nt: TGTGCCAGCGTACCACGACAGGGTCAGCCCCAGCATTTT
d_call: TRBD1
clone_size: NA
v_call: TRBV6-1
j_call: TRBJ1-5

cdr3_aa: CASSQAQQTYEQYF
cdr3_nt: TGTGCCAGCAGCCAGGCCCAACAGACCTACGAGCAGTACTTC
d_call: NA
clone_size: few
v_call: TRBV7-6
j_call: TRBJ2-7

cdr3_aa: CASIRGTHLYEQYF
cdr3_nt: TGTGCCAGCATCCGCGGGACTCATCTCTACGAGCAGTACTTC
d_call: NA
clone_size: once
v_call: TRBV6-1
j_call: TRBJ2-7

cdr3_aa: CASSLSRGGTGELFF
cdr3_nt: TGTGCCAGCAGCTTGTCGCGGGGGGGAACCGGGGAGCTGTTTTTT
d_call: TRBD2
clone_size: NA
v_call: TRBV7-2
j_call: TRBJ2-2

cdr3_aa: CASSIGTWETQYF
cdr3_nt: TGTGCCAGTAGTATCGGTACCTGGGAGACCCAGTACTTC
d_call: NA
clone_size: NA
v_call: TRBV19
j_call: TRBJ2-5

cdr3_aa: CASSVIENTEAFF
cdr3_nt: TGTGCCAGCAGTGTGATAGAGAACACTGAAGCTTTCTTT
d_call: NA
clone_size: NA
v_call: TRBV6-1
j_call: TRBJ1-1

cdr3_aa: CASSQAGRSNTGELFF
cdr3_nt: TGCGCCAGCAGCCAAGCTGGCCGATCGAACACCGGGGAGCTGTTTTTT
d_call: NA
clone_size: NA
v_call: TRBV4-1
j_call: TRBJ2-2

cdr3_aa: CASSGLGRSYNSPLHF
cdr3_nt: TGTGCCAGCAGTGGCTTAGGGCGTTCCTATAATTCACCCCTCCACTTT
d_call: NA
clone_size: NA
v_call: TRBV6-1
j_call: TRBJ1-6

cdr3_aa: CAAGVRGGPNEKLFF
cdr3_nt: TGTGCCGCCGGGGTCCGTGGGGGGCCTAATGAAAAACTGTTTTTT
d_call: NA
clone_size: NA
v_call: TRBV19
j_call: TRBJ1-4

cdr3_aa: CASNPGTSGRAGEQFF
cdr3_nt: TGTGCCAGTAACCCTGGGACTAGCGGGAGGGCCGGTGAGCAGTTCTTC
d_call: TRBD2
clone_size: once
v_call: TRBV19
j_call: TRBJ2-1

cdr3_aa: CSVDGRDTDTQYF
cdr3_nt: TGCAGCGTCGACGGGCGGGACACAGATACGCAGTATTTT
d_call: NA
clone_size: once
v_call: TRBV29-1
j_call: TRBJ2-3

cdr3_aa: CASSPQGAREKLFF
cdr3_nt: TGTGCCAGCAGCCCGCAGGGGGCGCGCGAAAAACTGTTTTTT
d_call: TRBD1
clone_size: NA
v_call: TRBV11-2
j_call: TRBJ1-4

cdr3_aa: CASSQTPTRGQSGNTIYF
cdr3_nt: TGCGCCAGCAGCCAAACCCCAACCAGGGGCCAATCTGGAAACACCATATATTTT
d_call: NA
clone_size: NA
v_call: TRBV4-1
j_call: TRBJ1-3

cdr3_aa: CASSSNGNGYTF
cdr3_nt: TGTGCCAGCAGCTCTAACGGGAATGGCTACACCTTC
d_call: NA
clone_size: NA
v_call: TRBV7-3
j_call: TRBJ1-2

cdr3_aa: CASSSPDRATYEQYF
cdr3_nt: TGTGCCAGCAGCTCTCCCGACAGGGCAACCTACGAGCAGTACTTC
d_call: TRBD1
clone_size: few
v_call: TRBV7-9
j_call: TRBJ2-7

cdr3_aa: CASSLQTIRDRVYTGELFF
cdr3_nt: TGTGCCAGCAGCTTACAAACTATCCGGGACAGGGTATACACCGGGGAGCTGTTTTTT
d_call: TRBD1
clone_size: NA
v_call: TRBV7-9
j_call: TRBJ2-2

cdr3_aa: CASSLQGTGELFF
cdr3_nt: TGTGCCAGCAGCCTACAGGGGACCGGGGAGCTGTTTTTT
d_call: TRBD1
clone_size: NA
v_call: TRBV6-5
j_call: TRBJ2-2

cdr3_aa: CAIRPSGSSEQFF
cdr3_nt: TGTGCCATTCGCCCTAGCGGGAGTAGTGAGCAGTTCTTC
d_call: TRBD2
clone_size: NA
v_call: TRBV27
j_call: TRBJ2-1

cdr3_aa: CASSPNRGGTEAFF
cdr3_nt: TGTGCCAGCAGCCCCAACCGAGGGGGCACTGAAGCTTTCTTT
d_call: NA
clone_size: NA
v_call: TRBV16
j_call: TRBJ1-1